The 22 T cell receptor beta chains below all came from one sample that was sequenced in a study of a mutant IDH1 vaccine in newly diagnosed glioma. Method: immunoSEQ multiplex PCR; TCRdb's copy keeps in-frame clones and lacks some. The sample yields under 150,000 clones, approximately 87% seen once. Time point in this sample: week 11, during vaccination. The content of each vaccine dose was 300 ug of mutant IDH1 20-mer peptide, and topical imiquimod accompanied it. Their target antigens are unknown. Sequencing was performed on PBMCs, taken from a glioma patient whose treatment included an IDH1 peptide vaccine. The source of these receptors is a woman aged 50 to 60 with glioma.

This rearrangement joins TRBV10-1 to TRBJ2-3; D is possibly TRBD2 (5 bases). Trimming removed 3 bases at V and 3 bases at J, with 13 bases between. Germline CDR1 and CDR2: WNHNN and SYGVQD (reference sequence). The CDR3 extends over 15 amino acids. The CDR3, as DNA: TGCGCCAGCAGTGAAAGAATGCTAGCAACAGATACGCAGTATTTT. Translating it yields CASSERMLATDTQYF.

The chain combines TRBV10-3 with TRBJ1-5; D remains ambiguous. The CDR3 has 15 residues. The V gene lost 11 bases and the J gene lost 0 bases, with 17 bases spanning the gap. Looked up from germline, CDR1 is ENHRY and CDR2 is SYGVKD. The CDR3 coding sequence is TGTGCCTCTCAGGCAGGAGAATATAGCAATCAGCCCCAGCATTTT. Protein: CASQAGEYSNQPQHF.

The chain joins TRBV19 to TRBJ2-1, with 9 bases matching TRBD2. Germline V gene data show CDR1 as LNHDA and CDR2 as SQIVND (reference sequence). Trimming cost V 4 bases and J 3 bases; bases outside gene matches: 4. The CDR3 sequence is 15 residues long. The CDR3 nucleotides read TGTGCCAGTAGTACTCGAGCGGGAGGCTACAATGAGCAGTTCTTC. Translation gives CASSTRAGGYNEQFF.

The chain combines TRBV10-3 with TRBJ2-2, with TRBD2 identical over 9 bases. From germline, CDR1 is ENHRY and CDR2 SYGVKD. The junction had 6 bases not matched to a gene; V was cut back by 3 bases and J by 4 bases. This CDR3 is 16 amino acids long. For the CDR3, the DNA is TGTGCCATCAGTGAAATAGCGGGAGATGCCACCGGGGAGCTGTTTTTT. This gives the protein CAISEIAGDATGELFF.

This clone was seen only once. The same CDR3 can be traced to other DNA sequences in this sample. This sequence joins TRBV11-3 and TRBJ1-4; no firm D call. In germline, CDR1 is SGHNT, CDR2 YENEEA. The length of the CDR3 is 16 residues. Trimming stripped 5 bases from V and 0 bases from J, with 13 bases between. The CDR3 DNA reads as TGTGCCAGCAGCCTAGGGTGGTGTGCAACTAATGAAAAACTGTTTTTT. Its protein is CASSLGWCATNEKLFF.

V and J are TRBV5-5 and TRBJ1-5, with 9 nucleotides matching TRBD1. Germline CDR1 SGHKS, CDR2 YYEKEE (reference sequence). V shed 0 bases and J 0 bases; nucleotides not matched to a gene: 7. This CDR3 is 18 amino acids long. In DNA, the CDR3 is TGTGCCAGCAGCTTGGGGGACAGGGTGAGAGCTAGCAATCAGCCCCAGCATTTT. Translation: CASSLGDRVRASNQPQHF.

The V call is TRBV9, the J call TRBJ2-7; TRBD1 matches at 7 bases. J lost 3 bases, V lost 4 bases, and 10 bases had no gene match. The CDR3 runs 15 residues. CDR1 and CDR2 (germline): SGDLS, YYNGEE. The CDR3 loop reads CASSPTRTGFYEQYF. The CDR3 region has the DNA TGTGCCAGCAGCCCAACGCGGACAGGTTTCTACGAGCAGTACTTC.

This chain joins TRBV6-5 and TRBJ1-2; D is possibly TRBD1 (5 bases). CDR3 size: 14 residues. With 6 bases removed from V and 3 bases from J, the gap between germline ends came to 14 bases. Germline loops: CDR1 MNHEY, CDR2 SVGAGI. The CDR3 here is CASSQGNPYYGYTF. The CDR3 DNA follows: TGTGCCAGCAGCCAGGGAAATCCCTACTATGGCTACACCTTC.

The chain joins TRBV29-1 to TRBJ2-1; 10 bases are a match to TRBD2. Germline loops: CDR1 SQVTM, CDR2 ANQGSEA. The V segment lost 3 bases and the J segment 5 bases; nucleotides outside the gene matches: 4. This CDR3 is 14 amino acids long. In DNA form, the CDR3 reads TGCAGCGTTGATACGGGACTAGCGAACAATGAGCAGTTCTTC. Translated, it gives CSVDTGLANNEQFF.

V and J are TRBV15 and TRBJ1-6; D perhaps matches TRBD1 (6 bases). There are 15 residues in the CDR3. Looked up from germline, CDR1 is LNHNV and CDR2 is YYDKDF (reference sequence). V was clipped by 4 bases and J by 7 bases, with 14 bases between them. CDR3 in DNA: TGTGCCACCAGCACTTCCTCAGGGGTGAATTCACCCCTCCACTTT. It translates to CATSTSSGVNSPLHF.

This chain joins TRBV9 and TRBJ2-1; no clear D. CDR3 length: 12 residues. Trimming took off 5 bases at V and 0 bases at J, with 3 bases between the two ends. Germline-derived CDR1 and CDR2 are SGDLS and YYNGEE. CDR3 DNA sequence: TGTGCCAGCAGGGGCTCCTACAATGAGCAGTTCTTC. Translation gives CASRGSYNEQFF.

The chain recombines TRBV7-9 with TRBJ2-5; D is undetermined. In germline, CDR1 is SEHNR, CDR2 FQNEAQ (reference sequence). The germline V and J ends were trimmed by 1 base and 1 base, with 10 bases remaining between them. The CDR3 runs to 15 residues. The CDR3 protein is CASSLGSSAQETQYF. CDR3 nucleotides: TGTGCCAGCAGCTTAGGTTCATCGGCCCAAGAGACCCAGTACTTC. Full variable domain (outside the CDR3, taken from reference TRBV7-9 and TRBJ2-5): DTGVSQNPRHKITKRGQNVTFRCDPISEHNRLYWYRQTLGQGPEFLTYFQNEAQLEKSRLLSDRFSAERPKGSFSTLEIQRTEQGDSAMYLCASSLGSSAQETQYFGPGTRLLVL.

The genes are TRBV11-2 and TRBJ2-5, with 10 bases fitting TRBD1. CDR1 and CDR2 (germline): SGHAT, FQNNGV. The J segment lost 5 bases and the V segment lost 3 bases, leaving 9 bases of the junction unmatched. The CDR3 loop spans 16 amino acids. CDR3: CASSLQDRGRGETQYF. The CDR3, as DNA: TGTGCCAGCAGCTTGCAAGACAGGGGGCGCGGGGAGACCCAGTACTTC.

DNA for the CDR3: TGTGCCAGTAGTTATCAGGACAGCGTTAATGAAAAACTGTTTTTT. It is translated as CASSYQDSVNEKLFF. This chain links TRBV19 with TRBJ1-4; a possible D gene is TRBD1 (6 bases). This CDR3 spans 15 amino acids. From germline, CDR1 is LNHDA and CDR2 SQIVND (reference sequence). The V end was cut by 5 bases, the J end by 4 bases, with 14 bases between.

The chain uses TRBV5-1 and TRBJ2-3, with 11 positions matching TRBD2. Looked up from germline, CDR1 is SGHRS and CDR2 is YFSETQ. J was trimmed by 4 bases and V by 7 bases; bases with no gene match: 5. The CDR3 runs to 14 residues. This CDR3 reads CASGTSGSADTQYF. The CDR3 coding sequence is TGCGCCAGCGGAACTAGCGGGAGCGCAGATACGCAGTATTTT.

The J gene is TRBJ2-5, the V gene TRBV6-1; D assignment may be TRBD1 or TRBD2 (6 bases each). The CDR3 has 13 amino acids. Trimming removed 2 bases from V and 4 bases from J, with 8 bases in between. CDR1 is MNHNS and CDR2 is SASEGT in the germline V gene. The CDR3 DNA sequence: TGTGCCAGCAGTGAACGGGGGCGAGAGACCCAGTACTTC. Amino acid sequence: CASSERGRETQYF.

This chain's CDR3 is CAISESTGSGDTQYF. The CDR3 nucleotides are TGTGCCATCAGTGAGTCGACCGGGAGTGGGGATACGCAGTATTTT. The chain employs TRBV10-3 and TRBJ2-3; D may be TRBD2 (6 bases). The CDR3 extends over 15 amino acids. The germline V gene encodes CDR1 ENHRY and CDR2 SYGVKD. Between the trimmed V and J ends, which lost 0 bases and 6 bases, there was a span of 13 bases.

The chain is built from TRBV19 and TRBJ1-1; TRBD1 is a possible D gene (5 bases). CDR3 size: 11 residues. Trimming left V 7 bases short and J 7 bases short, with 10 bases between. Germline V CDR1 and CDR2: LNHDA, SQIVND (reference sequence). CDR3 in amino acids: CASTKGIEAFF. The CDR3 DNA reads TGTGCCAGTACTAAGGGGATTGAAGCTTTCTTT.

The chain is built from TRBV28 and TRBJ1-2; D perhaps matches TRBD1 (6 bases). The CDR3 length is 11 residues. The germline V gene has CDR1 MDHEN and CDR2 SYDVKM. V lost 6 bases and J 10 bases, leaving 12 bases between the germline ends. CDR3 region: CASSYPGDYTF. For the CDR3, the DNA is TGTGCCAGCAGCTACCCAGGGGACTACACCTTC.

This clone came up once. The chain couples TRBV7-9 to TRBJ2-5; 7 positions match TRBD2. J gave up 5 bases and V 4 bases, and 16 bases lay outside the gene matches. The CDR3 contains 17 residues. Germline V CDR1 and CDR2: SEHNR, FQNEAQ (reference sequence). The CDR3 sequence is CASSSPRRAGLMETQYF. The DNA of the CDR3 is TGTGCCAGCAGCTCACCAAGGAGAGCGGGATTGATGGAGACCCAGTACTTC.

This clone has a handful of counts. The rearrangement joins TRBV18 to TRBJ2-3; 8 nucleotides match TRBD1. This CDR3 spans 17 amino acids. Germline V gene data show CDR1 as KGHSH and CDR2 as LQKENI. J gave up 2 bases and V 3 bases, and 10 bases lay outside the gene matches. The CDR3 sequence is CASSPYLMDRDTDTQYF. The DNA of the CDR3 is TGTGCCAGCTCACCTTACTTGATGGACAGGGACACAGATACGCAGTATTTT.

The chain links TRBV5-1 to TRBJ2-1, with unresolved D. V was shortened by 0 bases and J by 4 bases, with 5 bases between the two germline ends. The CDR3 loop spans 13 amino acids. Per the germline V gene, CDR1 is SGHRS and CDR2 is YFSETQ. In DNA, the CDR3 is TGCGCCAGCAGCTTGGGTCAGTACAATGAGCAGTTCTTC. Encoded protein: CASSLGQYNEQFF.